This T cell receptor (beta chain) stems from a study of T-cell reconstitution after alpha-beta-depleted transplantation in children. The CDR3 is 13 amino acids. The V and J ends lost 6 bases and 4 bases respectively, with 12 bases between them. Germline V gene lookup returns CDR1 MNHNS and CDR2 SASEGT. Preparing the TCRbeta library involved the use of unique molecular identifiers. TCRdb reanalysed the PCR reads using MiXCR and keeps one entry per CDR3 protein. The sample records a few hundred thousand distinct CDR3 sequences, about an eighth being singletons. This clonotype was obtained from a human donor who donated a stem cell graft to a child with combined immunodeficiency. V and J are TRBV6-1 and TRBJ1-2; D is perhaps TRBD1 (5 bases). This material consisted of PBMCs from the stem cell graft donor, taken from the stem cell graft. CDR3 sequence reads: CASRPTGTYGYTF. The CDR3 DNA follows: TGTGCCAGCAGGCCTACGGGGACCTATGGCTACACCTTC.